The 20 T cell receptor beta chains below come from one sample, sequenced in a study of CD4 T cells in relation to SARS-CoV-2 and coronaviruses. Only in-frame clones appear in the TCRdb table, and some are missing; sequencing was by immunoSEQ multiplex PCR. In the table there are tens of thousands of clones, around 74% of which are singletons. Antigens of these TCRs are unknown. The unexposed donors gave CD4+ T cells in about 2011-2018, prior to COVID-19. CD4+ T cells were isolated from the cells after 10 days of culture. Sequencing used CD4+ T cells from PBMCs, cultured in vitro. The receptors shown here come from a human donor in good health.

The chain couples TRBV19 to TRBJ2-1; no firm D call. The germline V gene encodes CDR1 LNHDA and CDR2 SQIVND (reference sequence). Trimming took off 0 bases at V and 0 bases at J, with 3 bases between the two ends. The CDR3 contains 14 residues. CDR3 loop: CASSIESSYNEQFF. CDR3 nucleotides: TGTGCCAGTAGTATAGAGAGCTCCTACAATGAGCAGTTCTTC.

This chain links TRBV7-9 with TRBJ2-2; 8 bases are a match to TRBD2. V shed 5 bases and J 6 bases; nucleotides not matched to a gene: 8. This CDR3 is built from 15 residues. Germline CDR1 is SEHNR and CDR2 is FQNEAQ (reference sequence). The chain's CDR3 is CASSPRTSYAGELFF. The CDR3 coding sequence is TGTGCCAGCAGCCCTAGGACTAGCTACGCCGGGGAGCTGTTTTTT.

The CDR3 DNA reads as TGTGCCAGCAGTGGGGGCACGGCTAATGAAAAACTGTTTTTT. The encoded protein is CASSGGTANEKLFF. The gene calls are TRBV2 and TRBJ1-4, with TRBD1 as a possible D gene (5 bases). Per the germline V gene, CDR1 is SNHLY and CDR2 is FYNNEI. This CDR3 has 14 residues. V lost 4 bases, J lost 3 bases, and 9 bases lay in between. The full variable domain, in which reference TRBV2 and TRBJ1-4 provide the parts outside the CDR3, is EPEVTQTPSHQVTQMGQEVILRCVPISNHLYFYWYRQILGQKVEFLVSFYNNEISEKSEIFDDQFSVERPDGSNFTLKIRSTKLEDSAMYFCASSGGTANEKLFFGSGTQLSVL.

This clone has a single count. This chain connects TRBV3-1 (or the pseudogene TRBV3-2) to TRBJ2-6, with D possibly TRBD2 on 5 matching bases. The V gene lost 1 base and the J gene lost 2 bases, with 9 bases spanning the gap. Germline V gene sequence: CDR1 LGHDT, CDR2 YNNKEL (reference sequence). CDR3 length equals 16 residues. CDR3: CASSQGPGTGANVLTF. In nucleotides, the CDR3 is TGTGCCAGCAGCCAAGGGCCGGGGACTGGGGCCAACGTCCTGACTTTC.

The chain uses TRBV27 and TRBJ2-4, with D maybe TRBD1 (6 bases). CDR1 and CDR2 from the germline V gene are MNHEY and SMNVEV (reference sequence). V was cut by 7 bases and J by 0 bases, with 13 bases left in between. The CDR3 totals 15 residues. CDR3 nucleotide sequence: TGTGCCAGCACGTCACAGGGTCTAGCCAAAAACATTCAGTACTTC. Translation gives CASTSQGLAKNIQYF.

The gene calls are TRBV6-5 and TRBJ2-2; D is undetermined. Looked up from germline, CDR1 is MNHEY and CDR2 is SVGAGI. Trimming cost V 6 bases and J 5 bases, with 13 bases left between them. This CDR3 has 14 residues. The CDR3 protein is CASSTRRKTGELFF. The CDR3 region has the DNA TGTGCCAGCAGCACAAGGCGGAAGACCGGGGAGCTGTTTTTT.

The chain has TRBV18 and TRBJ2-5; D is uncertain. Germline CDR1 and CDR2: KGHSH and LQKENI. V gave up 0 bases and J gave up 3 bases, with 8 bases separating them. The CDR3 extends over 14 amino acids. The DNA of the CDR3 is TGTGCCAGCTCACCACCATCAGGAGAAGAGACCCAGTACTTC. It specifies CASSPPSGEETQYF.

This chain links TRBV7-9 with TRBJ1-2, with 7 bases fitting TRBD1. The germline gives CDR1 SEHNR, CDR2 FQNEAQ (reference sequence). With V trimmed by 5 bases and J by 4 bases, 7 bases remained unmatched. This CDR3 has 14 residues. Here the CDR3 DNA reads TGTGCCAGCAGCCCCGGACAGGAGCTCTATGGCTACACCTTC. Protein product: CASSPGQELYGYTF.

The chain has TRBV11-2 and TRBJ2-1, with D maybe TRBD2 (5 bases). Germline CDR1 is SGHAT and CDR2 is FQNNGV. This CDR3 spans 17 amino acids. The V and J ends lost 1 base and 12 bases respectively, with 25 bases between them. The CDR3 spells CASSLARTPGNQYGQFF. CDR3 DNA sequence: TGTGCCAGCAGCTTAGCCCGGACCCCGGGAAACCAGTATGGGCAGTTCTTC.

The chain recombines TRBV28 with TRBJ2-7; no firm D call. This CDR3 has 12 residues. With 3 bases removed from V and 4 bases from J, the gap between germline ends came to 7 bases. Germline V gives CDR1 MDHEN, CDR2 SYDVKM. The CDR3 nucleotides read TGTGCCAGCAGTTTCAAGGGATACGAGCAGTACTTC. This sequence encodes CASSFKGYEQYF.

This sequence joins TRBV3-1 (or the pseudogene TRBV3-2) and TRBJ2-6; D is unclear. Trimming pared 1 base from V and 4 bases from J, leaving 5 bases between. The CDR3 covers 14 residues. Germline V gives CDR1 LGHDT, CDR2 YNNKEL (reference sequence). The CDR3 nucleotides read TGTGCCAGCAGCCAAGTTCTGGGGGCCAACGTCCTGACTTTC. Amino acids: CASSQVLGANVLTF.

The V and J genes are TRBV2 and TRBJ2-3, with a possible D match to TRBD1 (6 bases). The CDR3 spans 15 residues. The V end lost 6 bases, the J end lost 2 bases, and 15 bases lay between the germline ends. From germline, CDR1 is SNHLY and CDR2 FYNNEI. The DNA for the CDR3 is TGTGCCAGCAGAGGGGGTGCCCCGACCACAGATACGCAGTATTTT. Translation gives CASRGGAPTTDTQYF.

J is TRBJ2-2 and V is TRBV28, with TRBD1 matching over 11 bases. Per germline, CDR1 MDHEN and CDR2 SYDVKM. The trim removed 8 bases at V and 4 bases at J, leaving 15 bases unmatched. The CDR3 runs to 18 residues. The CDR3 nucleotides are TGTGCCAGCTCCTTTTCCGCCGGGGGGACAGGGGGCACCGGGGAGCTGTTTTTT. This translates into CASSFSAGGTGGTGELFF.

This chain uses TRBV12-5 with TRBJ2-4, with TRBD2 matching over 7 bases. This CDR3 contains 14 residues. Trimming took 5 bases from V and 3 from J; bases not matched to a gene: 4. Looked up from germline, CDR1 is LGHNT and CDR2 is FRNRAP. The CDR3 DNA reads TGTGCTAGTGGTGATCGGACTAGCAAAAACATTCAGTACTTC. Its translation is CASGDRTSKNIQYF.

CDR3 protein: CASSPLRGYNEQFF. The CDR3 DNA reads TGTGCCAGCAGCCCCCTACGGGGGTACAATGAGCAGTTCTTC. V is TRBV25-1 and J is TRBJ2-1; TRBD2 might be the D (6 bases). The CDR3 is made up of 14 amino acids. The germline V gene has CDR1 MGHDK and CDR2 SYGVNS. The V end lost 6 bases, the J end lost 4 bases, and 13 bases lay between the germline ends.

The chain carries TRBV10-3 and TRBJ2-1, with 7 positions matching TRBD2. V was pared by 0 bases and J by 3 bases, with 14 bases of the junction left unmatched. CDR3 length equals 19 residues. Germline V CDR1 and CDR2: ENHRY, SYGVKD. CDR3 coding DNA: TGTGCCATCAGTGAGTCGACGGCTAGCGGAGGGCCTATCTACAATGAGCAGTTCTTC. As protein: CAISESTASGGPIYNEQFF.

In DNA, the CDR3 is TGTGCCAGCAGTTTATCCTCCCCGTATGAAGAGACCCAGTACTTC. Amino acids: CASSLSSPYEETQYF. The V gene is TRBV28, the J gene TRBJ2-5, with D unclear. V was trimmed by 1 base and J by 3 bases, leaving 12 bases between them. The CDR3 has 15 amino acids. Germline V CDR1 and CDR2: MDHEN, SYDVKM.

The CDR3: CASRAGTGGLNEKLFF. The CDR3 DNA follows: TGTGCCAGCAGGGCCGGGACAGGGGGACTTAATGAAAAACTGTTTTTT. The genes are TRBV5-8 and TRBJ1-4; TRBD1 aligns across 11 bases. Trimming took 5 bases from V and 4 from J; bases not matched to a gene: 7. Germline CDR1 SGHTS, CDR2 YDEGEE. This CDR3 has 16 residues.

This rearrangement joins TRBV5-1 to TRBJ2-1; 8 bases align to TRBD2. After removal of 2 bases from V and 9 bases from J, the junction contained 10 bases not matched to a gene. Per the germline V gene, CDR1 is SGHRS and CDR2 is YFSETQ. CDR3 length: 15 amino acids. This chain's CDR3 is CASSFREGRGGEQFF. CDR3 in DNA: TGCGCCAGCAGCTTCCGGGAGGGCCGAGGCGGTGAGCAGTTCTTC.

The chain joins TRBV6-6 to TRBJ2-7; TRBD1 aligns across 9 bases. This CDR3 is built from 12 residues. CDR1 MNHNY and CDR2 SVGAGI come from the germline V gene (reference sequence). The V segment lost 7 bases and the J segment 5 bases; nucleotides outside the gene matches: 3. The chain's CDR3 is CASKDRGHEQYF. As DNA, the CDR3 is TGTGCCAGCAAGGACAGGGGCCACGAGCAGTACTTC.